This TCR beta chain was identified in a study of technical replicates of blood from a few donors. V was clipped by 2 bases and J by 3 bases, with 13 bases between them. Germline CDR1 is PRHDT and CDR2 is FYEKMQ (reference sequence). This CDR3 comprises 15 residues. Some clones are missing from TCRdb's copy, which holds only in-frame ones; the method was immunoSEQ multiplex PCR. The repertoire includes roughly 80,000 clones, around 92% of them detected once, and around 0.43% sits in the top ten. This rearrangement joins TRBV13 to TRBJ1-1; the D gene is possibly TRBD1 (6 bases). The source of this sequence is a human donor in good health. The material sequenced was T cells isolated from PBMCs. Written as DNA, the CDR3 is TGTGCCAGCAGCTTACTGGGGCCAGGGGACACTGAAGCTTTCTTT. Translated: CASSLLGPGDTEAFF. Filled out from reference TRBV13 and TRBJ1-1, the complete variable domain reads AAGVIQSPRHLIKEKRETATLKCYPIPRHDTVYWYQQGPGQDPQFLISFYEKMQSDKGSIPDRFSAQQFSDYHSELNMSSLELGDSALYFCASSLLGPGDTEAFFGQGTRLTVV.